Each of the 3 T cell receptor beta chains below was sequenced from the same sample in a study of tumor and adjacent non-tumor tissue in lung cancer (dated by TCRdb to 2017 to 2018). The library was generated by multiplex PCR. Sequenced using an Illumina HiSeq 2500. Following protocols modified from ARM-PCR, the researchers constructed TCRbeta libraries through three rounds of nested PCR with primers (Table S4). TCRdb reanalyzed the raw reads on its own, using fastp at Q25 for trimming and MiXCR for clone calling, and kept in-frame beta chains. Rows with a matching CDR3 protein are joined into one entry that keeps the most common DNA and genes. The sample table contains 70,000 to 80,000 distinct CDR3 sequences; only one count was recorded for over 60% of them. The ten largest clones take up about 9.2% of the sample. RNA was isolated from bulk unsorted tissue, and RNA quality was assessed with a NanoDrop ND-1000 and an Agilent 2100.

Sequences were obtained from lung tumor tissue. The origin of the receptors is a woman in her thirties or forties with non-small cell lung cancer.

This clonotype was detected a few times. This may arise from a read error, as a much more abundant clone is one base away. The J gene is TRBJ1-3, the V gene TRBV29-1; D remains ambiguous. CDR1 is SQVTM, CDR2 ANQGSEA, per germline. This CDR3 has 12 residues. CDR3 sequence reads: CSVNALGTTIYF. In DNA, the CDR3 is TGCAGCGTTAATGCTCTTGGAACCACCATATATTTT.

This sequence joins TRBV11-3 and TRBJ2-4, with TRBD1 identical over 7 bases. V lost 5 bases, J lost 4 bases, and 14 bases stayed unmatched. Per germline, CDR1 SGHNT and CDR2 YENEEA. This CDR3 has 17 residues. CDR3 bases: TGTGCCAGCAGCGTAGGGGGCACCCGGCTGCCAAAAAACATTCAGTACTTC. Translation gives CASSVGGTRLPKNIQYF.

This clonotype is labeled medium-sized. The V gene is TRBV11-2, the J gene TRBJ1-1; D is undetermined. Trimming cost V 5 bases and J 0 bases, with 7 bases left between them. The CDR3 is 13 amino acids. CDR1 is SGHAT and CDR2 is FQNNGV in the germline V gene. CDR3 DNA: TGTGCCAGCAGCCTAACACTGAACACTGAAGCTTTCTTT. It is translated as CASSLTLNTEAFF.